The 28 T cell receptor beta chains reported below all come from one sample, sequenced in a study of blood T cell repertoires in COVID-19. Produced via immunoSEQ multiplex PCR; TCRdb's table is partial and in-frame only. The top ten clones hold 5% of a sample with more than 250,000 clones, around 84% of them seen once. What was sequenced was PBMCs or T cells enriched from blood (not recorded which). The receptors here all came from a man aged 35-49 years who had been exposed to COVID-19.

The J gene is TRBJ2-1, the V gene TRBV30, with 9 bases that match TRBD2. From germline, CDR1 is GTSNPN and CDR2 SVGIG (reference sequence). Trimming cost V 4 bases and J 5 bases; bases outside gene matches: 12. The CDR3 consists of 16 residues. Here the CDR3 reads CAWIPTRGLANNEQFF. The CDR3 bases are TGTGCCTGGATCCCCACAAGGGGACTAGCTAACAATGAGCAGTTCTTC.

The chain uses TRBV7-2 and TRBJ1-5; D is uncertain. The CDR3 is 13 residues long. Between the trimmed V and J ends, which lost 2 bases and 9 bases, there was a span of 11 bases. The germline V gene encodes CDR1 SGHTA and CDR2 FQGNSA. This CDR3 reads CASSLQESGPQHF. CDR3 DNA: TGTGCCAGCAGCTTACAAGAGAGCGGGCCCCAGCATTTT. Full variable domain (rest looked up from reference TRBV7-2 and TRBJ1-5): GAGVSQSPSNKVTEKGKDVELRCDPISGHTALYWYRQSLGQGLEFLIYFQGNSAPDKSGLPSDRFSAERTGGSVSTLTIQRTQQEDSAVYLCASSLQESGPQHFGDGTRLSIL.

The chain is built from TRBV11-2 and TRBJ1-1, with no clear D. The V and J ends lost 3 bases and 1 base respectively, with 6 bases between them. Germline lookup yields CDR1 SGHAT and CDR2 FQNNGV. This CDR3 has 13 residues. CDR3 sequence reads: CASSFSSNTEAFF. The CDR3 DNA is TGTGCCAGCAGCTTTTCATCGAACACTGAAGCTTTCTTT.

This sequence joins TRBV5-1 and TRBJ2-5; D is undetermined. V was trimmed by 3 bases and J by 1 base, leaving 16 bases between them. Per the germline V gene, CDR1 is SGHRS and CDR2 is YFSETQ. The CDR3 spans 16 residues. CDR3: CASSSRLRQAQETQYF. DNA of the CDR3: TGCGCCAGCAGCTCCCGTTTACGGCAGGCCCAAGAGACCCAGTACTTC.

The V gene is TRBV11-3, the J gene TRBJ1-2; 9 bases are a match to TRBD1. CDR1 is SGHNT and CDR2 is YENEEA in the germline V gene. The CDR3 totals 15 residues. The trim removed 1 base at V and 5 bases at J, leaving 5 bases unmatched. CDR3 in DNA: TGTGCCAGCAGCTTAGGGGGACAGGGCGGATATGGCTACACCTTC. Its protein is CASSLGGQGGYGYTF.

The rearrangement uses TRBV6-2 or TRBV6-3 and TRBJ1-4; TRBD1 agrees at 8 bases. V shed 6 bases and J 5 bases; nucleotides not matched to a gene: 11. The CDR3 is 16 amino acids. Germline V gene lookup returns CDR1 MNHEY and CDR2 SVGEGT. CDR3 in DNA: TGTGCCAGCAGCAAACAGGGGGTAGGGTCGAATGAAAAACTGTTTTTT. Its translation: CASSKQGVGSNEKLFF.

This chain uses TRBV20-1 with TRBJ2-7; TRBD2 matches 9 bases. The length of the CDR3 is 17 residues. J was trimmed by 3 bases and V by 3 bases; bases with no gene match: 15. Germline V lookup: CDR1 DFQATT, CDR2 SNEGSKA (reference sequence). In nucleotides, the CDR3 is TGCAGTGCTAGTTTGACTAGCGGAGGCCCGGGGGGCTACGAGCAGTACTTC. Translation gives CSASLTSGGPGGYEQYF.

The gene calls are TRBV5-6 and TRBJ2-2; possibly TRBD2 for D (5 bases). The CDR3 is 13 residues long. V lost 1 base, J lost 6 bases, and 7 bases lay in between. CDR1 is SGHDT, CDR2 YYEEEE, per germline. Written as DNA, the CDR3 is TGTGCCAGCAGCTTGTGGGGAGCCGGGGAGCTGTTTTTT. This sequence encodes CASSLWGAGELFF.

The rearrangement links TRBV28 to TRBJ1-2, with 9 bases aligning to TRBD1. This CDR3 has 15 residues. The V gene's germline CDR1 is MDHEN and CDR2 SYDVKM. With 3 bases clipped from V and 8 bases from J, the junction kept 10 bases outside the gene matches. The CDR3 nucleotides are TGTGCCAGCAGTTTCCCCGTGGGACAGGGAGACGGCTACACCTTC. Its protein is CASSFPVGQGDGYTF.

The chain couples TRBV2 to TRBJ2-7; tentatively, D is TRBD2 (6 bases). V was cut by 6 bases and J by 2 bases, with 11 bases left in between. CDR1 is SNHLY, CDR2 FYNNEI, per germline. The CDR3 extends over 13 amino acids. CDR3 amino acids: CASRGGTPYEQYF. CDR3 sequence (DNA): TGTGCCAGCAGGGGAGGAACCCCCTACGAGCAGTACTTC.

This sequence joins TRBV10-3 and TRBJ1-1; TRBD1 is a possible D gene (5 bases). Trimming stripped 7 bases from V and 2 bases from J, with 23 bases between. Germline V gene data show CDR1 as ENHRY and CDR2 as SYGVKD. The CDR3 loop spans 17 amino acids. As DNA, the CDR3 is TGTGCCATCATGGGCGTGTCGGGTGGGGCTCCCAACACTGAAGCTTTCTTT. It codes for CAIMGVSGGAPNTEAFF.

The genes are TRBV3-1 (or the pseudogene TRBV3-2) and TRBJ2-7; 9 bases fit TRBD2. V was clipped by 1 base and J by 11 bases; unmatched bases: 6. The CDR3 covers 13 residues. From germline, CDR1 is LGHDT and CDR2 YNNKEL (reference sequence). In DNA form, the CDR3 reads TGTGCCAGCAGCCAAGGGGCTAGCGGGATGGAGTACTTC. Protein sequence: CASSQGASGMEYF.

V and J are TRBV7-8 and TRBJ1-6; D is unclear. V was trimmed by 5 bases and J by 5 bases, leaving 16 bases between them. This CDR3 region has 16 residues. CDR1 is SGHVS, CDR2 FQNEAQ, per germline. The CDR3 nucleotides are TGTGCCAGCAGCCGAGGGCCGACCGGGAATAATTCACCCCTCCACTTT. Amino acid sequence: CASSRGPTGNNSPLHF.

The CDR3 spells CASSWWGDSGNTIYF. The CDR3 region has the DNA TGTGCCAGCAGCTGGTGGGGGGACTCTGGAAACACCATATATTTT. This sequence joins TRBV7-2 and TRBJ1-3; weak D call: TRBD1 (5 bases). Trimming removed 4 bases from V and 0 bases from J, with 10 bases in between. This CDR3 comprises 15 residues. Germline CDR1 is SGHTA and CDR2 is FQGNSA. The full variable domain, rest sourced from reference TRBV7-2 and TRBJ1-3, is GAGVSQSPSNKVTEKGKDVELRCDPISGHTALYWYRQSLGQGLEFLIYFQGNSAPDKSGLPSDRFSAERTGGSVSTLTIQRTQQEDSAVYLCASSWWGDSGNTIYFGEGSWLTVV.

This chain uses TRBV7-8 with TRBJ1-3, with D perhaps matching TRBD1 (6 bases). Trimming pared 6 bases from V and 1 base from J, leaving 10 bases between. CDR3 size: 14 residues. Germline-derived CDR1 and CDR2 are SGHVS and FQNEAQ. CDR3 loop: CASRDDRSGNTIYF. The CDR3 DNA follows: TGTGCCAGCAGGGACGACAGGTCTGGAAACACCATATATTTT.

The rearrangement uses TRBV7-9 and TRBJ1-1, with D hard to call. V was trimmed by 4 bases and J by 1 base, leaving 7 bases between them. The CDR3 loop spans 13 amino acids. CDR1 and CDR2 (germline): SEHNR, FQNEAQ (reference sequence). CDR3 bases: TGTGCCAGCAGCTACAGTCAGAACACTGAAGCTTTCTTT. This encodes CASSYSQNTEAFF. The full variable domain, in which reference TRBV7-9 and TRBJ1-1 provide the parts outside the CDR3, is DTGVSQNPRHKITKRGQNVTFRCDPISEHNRLYWYRQTLGQGPEFLTYFQNEAQLEKSRLLSDRFSAERPKGSFSTLEIQRTEQGDSAMYLCASSYSQNTEAFFGQGTRLTVV.

The CDR3 sequence is CASRTGGGEPQHF. The CDR3 DNA follows: TGTGCCAGCAGGACTGGAGGCGGGGAGCCCCAGCATTTT. V and J are TRBV6-4 and TRBJ1-5; no firm D call. CDR3 length: 13 residues. Between the trimmed V and J ends, which lost 6 bases and 8 bases, there was a span of 14 bases. Germline lookup yields CDR1 MRHNA and CDR2 SNTAGT.

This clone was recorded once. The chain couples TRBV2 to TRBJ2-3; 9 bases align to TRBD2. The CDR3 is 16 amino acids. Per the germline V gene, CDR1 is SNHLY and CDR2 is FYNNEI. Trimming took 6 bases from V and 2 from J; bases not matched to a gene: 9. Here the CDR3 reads CASRKLAGGDTDTQYF. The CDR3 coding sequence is TGTGCCAGCAGGAAACTAGCGGGCGGGGACACAGATACGCAGTATTTT.

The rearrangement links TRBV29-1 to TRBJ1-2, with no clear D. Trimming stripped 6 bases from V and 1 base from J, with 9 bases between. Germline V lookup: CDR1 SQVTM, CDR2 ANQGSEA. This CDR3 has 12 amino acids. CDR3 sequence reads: CSVVHLNYGYTF. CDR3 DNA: TGCAGCGTAGTACACCTTAACTATGGCTACACCTTC. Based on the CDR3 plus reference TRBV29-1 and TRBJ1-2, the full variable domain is SAVISQKPSRDICQRGTSLTIQCQVDSQVTMMFWYRQQPGQSLTLIATANQGSEATYESGFVIDKFPISRPNLTFSTLTVSNMSPEDSSIYLCSVVHLNYGYTFGSGTRLTVV.

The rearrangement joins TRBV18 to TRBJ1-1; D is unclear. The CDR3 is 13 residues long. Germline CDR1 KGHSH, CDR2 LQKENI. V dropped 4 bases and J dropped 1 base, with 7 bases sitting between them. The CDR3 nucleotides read TGTGCCAGCTCACTCGGGGAGAACACTGAAGCTTTCTTT. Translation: CASSLGENTEAFF.

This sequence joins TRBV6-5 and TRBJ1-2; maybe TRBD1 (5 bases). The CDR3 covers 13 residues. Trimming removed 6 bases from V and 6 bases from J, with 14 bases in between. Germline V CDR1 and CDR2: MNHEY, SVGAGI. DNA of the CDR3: TGTGCCAGCAGGGGGCTTCAAACGCATGGCTACACCTTC. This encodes CASRGLQTHGYTF.

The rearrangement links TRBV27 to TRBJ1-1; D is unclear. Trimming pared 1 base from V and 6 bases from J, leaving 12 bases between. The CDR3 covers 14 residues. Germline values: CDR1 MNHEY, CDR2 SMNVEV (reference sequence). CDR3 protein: CASSLFRSSAEAFF. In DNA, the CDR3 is TGTGCCAGCAGTTTATTTAGGAGTTCCGCTGAAGCTTTCTTT.

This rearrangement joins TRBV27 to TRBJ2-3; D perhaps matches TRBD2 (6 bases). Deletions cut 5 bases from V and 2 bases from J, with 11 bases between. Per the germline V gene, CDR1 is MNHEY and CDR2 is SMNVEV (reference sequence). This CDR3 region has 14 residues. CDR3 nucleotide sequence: TGTGCCAGCAGTGACGGGGACTCCACAGATACGCAGTATTTT. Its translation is CASSDGDSTDTQYF.

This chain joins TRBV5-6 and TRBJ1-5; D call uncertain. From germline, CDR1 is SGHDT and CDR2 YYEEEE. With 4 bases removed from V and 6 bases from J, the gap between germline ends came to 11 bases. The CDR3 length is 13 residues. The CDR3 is CASSPGTGQPQHF. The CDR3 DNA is TGTGCCAGCAGCCCGGGAACGGGTCAGCCCCAGCATTTT.

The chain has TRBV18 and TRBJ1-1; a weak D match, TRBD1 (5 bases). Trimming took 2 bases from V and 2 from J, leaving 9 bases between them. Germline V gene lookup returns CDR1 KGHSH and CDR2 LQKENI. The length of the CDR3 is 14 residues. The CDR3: CASSPYGQNTEAFF. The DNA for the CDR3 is TGTGCCAGCTCACCATACGGACAAAACACTGAAGCTTTCTTT.

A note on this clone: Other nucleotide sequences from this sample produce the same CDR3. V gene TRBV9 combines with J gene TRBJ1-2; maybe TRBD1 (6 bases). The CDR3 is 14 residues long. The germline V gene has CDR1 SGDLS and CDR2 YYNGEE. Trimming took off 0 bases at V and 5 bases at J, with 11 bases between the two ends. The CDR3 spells CASSVGGGDYGYTF. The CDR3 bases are TGTGCCAGCAGCGTAGGAGGGGGGGATTATGGCTACACCTTC.

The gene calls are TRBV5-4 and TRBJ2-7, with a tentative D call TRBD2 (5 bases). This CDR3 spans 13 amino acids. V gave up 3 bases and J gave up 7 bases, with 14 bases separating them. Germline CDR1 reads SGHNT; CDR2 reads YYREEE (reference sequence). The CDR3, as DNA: TGTGCCAGCAGCTCCTCGGGAAGAAGGGAGCAGTACTTC. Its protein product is CASSSSGRREQYF.

The CDR3 DNA follows: TGTGCCAGCTCACCCAGGGGAAAAGAGACCCAGTACTTC. It yields the protein CASSPRGKETQYF. V is TRBV18 and J is TRBJ2-5; TRBD1 might be the D (6 bases). Trimming took off 3 bases at V and 3 bases at J, with 8 bases between the two ends. CDR3 length: 13 amino acids. Looked up from germline, CDR1 is KGHSH and CDR2 is LQKENI.